The present TCR beta chain was sequenced within a study of T cell responses to AZD1222 COVID-19 vaccine. Overall study results and limits: The donors showed a predominance of white British ancestry and of females, with possible underestimation of clonal diversity. Across spike, vaccine-associated CD4 TCRs were found, dominant at 160-218 and 743-854. The study reported that nearly half of spike-specific TCRs target unmutated variant regions.

Germline V gene sequence: CDR1 MGHRA, CDR2 YSYEKL. The CDR3 consists of 19 residues. Trimming left V 0 bases short and J 1 base short, with 20 bases between. The repertoire was sequenced with immunoSEQ multiplex PCR; TCRdb's copy has only in-frame clones and lacks some. The profile shows over 200,000 clones, 90% to 95% of them singletons. As regards this clone: Its specificity is not known.

Sequences were derived from peripheral blood, sampled 28 days after the second dose of the MenACWY control vaccine. This TCR was recovered from an adult who received the MenACWY meningococcal vaccine as a control. The genes are TRBV4-1 and TRBJ2-3, with D possibly being TRBD2 (8 bases). The CDR3 loop reads CASSQDRGTPAGGTDTQYF. The CDR3 DNA reads TGCGCCAGCAGCCAAGACAGGGGGACTCCAGCGGGAGGCACAGATACGCAGTATTTT.